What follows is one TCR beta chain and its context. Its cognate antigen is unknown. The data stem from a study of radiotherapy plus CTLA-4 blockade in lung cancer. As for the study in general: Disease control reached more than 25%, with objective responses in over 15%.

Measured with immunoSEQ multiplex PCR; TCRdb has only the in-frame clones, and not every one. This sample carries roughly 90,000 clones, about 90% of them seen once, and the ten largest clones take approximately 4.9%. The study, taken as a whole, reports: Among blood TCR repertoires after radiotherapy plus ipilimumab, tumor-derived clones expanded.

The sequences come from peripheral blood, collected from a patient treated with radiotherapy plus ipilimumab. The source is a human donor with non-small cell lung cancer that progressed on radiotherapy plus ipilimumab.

The CDR3 sequence: CASSTRAENEKLFF. The CDR3 DNA sequence: TGTGCCAGCAGTACCCGGGCCGAAAATGAAAAACTGTTTTTT. The chain joins TRBV6-5 to TRBJ1-4; D remains ambiguous. The germline V gene has CDR1 MNHEY and CDR2 SVGAGI. Trimming pared 5 bases from V and 5 bases from J, leaving 12 bases between. The CDR3 extends over 14 amino acids.